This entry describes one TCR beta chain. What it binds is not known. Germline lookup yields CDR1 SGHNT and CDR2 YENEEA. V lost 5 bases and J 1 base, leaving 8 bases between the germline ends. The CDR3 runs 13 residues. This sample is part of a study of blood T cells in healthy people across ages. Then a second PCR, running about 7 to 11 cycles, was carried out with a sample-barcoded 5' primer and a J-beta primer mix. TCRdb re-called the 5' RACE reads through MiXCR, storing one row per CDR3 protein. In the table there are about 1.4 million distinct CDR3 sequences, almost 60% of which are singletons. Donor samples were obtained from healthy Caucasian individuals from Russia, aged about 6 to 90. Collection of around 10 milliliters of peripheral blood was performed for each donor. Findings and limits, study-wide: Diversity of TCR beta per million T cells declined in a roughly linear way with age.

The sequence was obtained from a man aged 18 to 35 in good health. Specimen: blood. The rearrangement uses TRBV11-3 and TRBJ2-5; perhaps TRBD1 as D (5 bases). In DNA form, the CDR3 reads TGTGCCAGCAGCGTAAGGGGCCAAGAGACCCAGTACTTC. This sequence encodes CASSVRGQETQYF. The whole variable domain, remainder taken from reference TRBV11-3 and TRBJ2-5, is EAGVVQSPRYKIIEKKQPVAFWCNPISGHNTLYWYLQNLGQGPELLIRYENEEAVDDSQLPKDRFSAERLKGVDSTLKIQPAELGDSAVYLCASSVRGQETQYFGPGTRLLVL.